The subject of this entry is one TCR beta chain. This clonotype was found many times. No cognate antigen has been identified for it. The sample holds no much larger clone one base away, and base qualities are not on file. The protocol used for the library was 5' RACE. Sequencing relied on a NextSeq 500. To correct for sequencing error and PCR bias, the TCR library protocol tagged individual cDNA molecules with unique molecular identifiers. Both TCR alpha and beta chains were sequenced, and tight co-correlation was observed between alpha and beta sequence abundances in each sample. Under the source paper's analysis protocol: Decombinator V4 was used to annotate the V gene, J gene and CDR3 of the TCR sequences. Expanded TCRs were defined as changing significantly between any two time points under a Poisson model with p below 0.0001. TCR abundances were normalised to the total number of TCRs sequenced per sample and expressed as counts per million. A search of VDJdb, accessed on 1 November 2021, was run for TCRs annotated to CMV, EBV and SARS-CoV-2, with TCRs annotated for multiple antigens excluded. Using fastp trimming at Q25 and MiXCR clonotype assembly, TCRdb reanalyzed the public sequencing data and kept in-frame beta chains. CDR3 protein duplicates are merged, each entry listing the most common genes and DNA. V and J calls and clone size were set by TCRdb, not the authors. The sample includes about 83,000 distinct CDR3 sequences, with around an eighth observed a single time. Under 8% of the sample is in the top ten clones.

The study was a case-control design nested within a healthcare worker cohort in London, UK, with weekly nasopharyngeal swab PCR tests and blood sampling. Healthcare workers were enrolled in the week of the UK lockdown, from 23 to 31 March 2020, and were followed every week for up to roughly 15 weeks. The data are from a study of early T cells in non-severe SARS-CoV-2 infection (dated by TCRdb to about 2021). A note on the overall study: Bulk RNA from unsorted whole blood was used for TCR sequencing, so alpha and beta chains could not be paired. The investigation overall reported the following: VDJdb matching was skewed toward anti-spike CD8 responses and likely underestimated virus-specific expansions, missing private and CD4 specificities.

The sequencing input was whole blood. This receptor was obtained from an adult who was a healthcare worker with PCR-confirmed SARS-CoV-2 infection or an uninfected control (not recorded which).

The DNA reads as follows: TGTGCCAGCAGCTTAAGGGCTAGCGGTACCTACGAGCAGTACTTC. Its translation reads: CASSLRASGTYEQYF. Here the chain combines TRBV11-2 and TRBJ2-7, with 7 junctional bases fitting TRBD2. The junction shows trimming of 2 bases on V and 2 bases on J, and the gene matches do not reach 6 bases of it. The CDR3 has 15 amino acids, counting the end cysteine and phenylalanine. The read is trimmed to its CDR3 DNA, 45 bases read in frame from base 1. Via the germline V gene, CDR1 is SGHAT and CDR2 FQNNGV.